The rows below give T cell receptor beta chains drawn from one sample of a study of blood T cell repertoires in COVID-19. Produced via immunoSEQ multiplex PCR; TCRdb's table is partial and in-frame only. The sample includes 290,000 or so clones, 85% to 90% of them seen just once. Input material: peripheral blood. The receptors come from a man between 65 and 85 years old with acute or convalescent COVID-19. The CDR3 runs from the conserved cysteine through the conserved F or W. The D gene is left open where the match is weak. Clone size, where shown, is once, few, many, or a class for clones that have expanded.

v_call,clone_size,j_call,d_call,cdr3_aa,cdr3_nt
TRBV27,-,TRBJ2-7,-,CASSWAGANYEQYF,TGTGCCAGCAGTTGGGCAGGTGCCAACTACGAGCAGTACTTC
TRBV6-5,-,TRBJ1-2,TRBD1,CASSRTGASIHYTF,TGTGCCAGCAGCCGGACAGGGGCCTCTATTCACTACACCTTC
TRBV9,few,TRBJ2-7,TRBD2,CASSVGSGGYEQYF,TGTGCCAGCAGCGTAGGGAGCGGGGGATACGAGCAGTACTTC
TRBV20-1,-,TRBJ2-1,-,CSASRDFSYNEQFF,TGCAGTGCTAGTCGGGACTTCTCCTACAATGAGCAGTTCTTC
TRBV9,-,TRBJ2-7,TRBD1,CASSVGQGLNEQYF,TGTGCCAGCAGCGTAGGACAGGGGCTGAACGAGCAGTACTTC
TRBV6-2/TRBV6-3,-,TRBJ1-4,-,CASSYGQGNEKLFF,TGTGCCAGCAGTTACGGGCAGGGGAATGAAAAACTGTTTTTT
TRBV4-1,-,TRBJ1-5,-,CASSQEVGAVQPQHF,TGCGCCAGCAGCCAAGAGGTGGGGGCAGTTCAGCCCCAGCATTTT
TRBV19,-,TRBJ2-3,TRBD2,CASSPRLAPSTDTQYF,TGTGCCAGTAGTCCGAGACTAGCGCCTAGCACAGATACGCAGTATTTT
TRBV20-1,-,TRBJ2-3,TRBD2,CSASSGGSTDTQYF,TGCAGTGCTAGTAGCGGGGGTAGCACAGATACGCAGTATTTT
TRBV9,-,TRBJ2-2,TRBD1,CASSQQGFNQIPGELFF,TGTGCCAGCAGCCAACAGGGGTTCAATCAAATCCCCGGGGAGCTGTTTTTT
TRBV5-1,-,TRBJ2-2,TRBD2,CASSPRTSGGAGELFF,TGCGCCAGCAGCCCCAGGACTAGCGGGGGGGCCGGGGAGCTGTTTTTT
TRBV5-5,-,TRBJ2-1,TRBD1,CASSSDREYLNEQFF,TGTGCCAGCAGCTCGGACAGGGAGTATTTAAATGAGCAGTTCTTC
TRBV5-1,-,TRBJ1-2,-,CASSLEQGSGGYTF,TGCGCCAGCAGCTTGGAACAGGGTTCAGGAGGCTACACCTTC
TRBV18,-,TRBJ2-6,-,CASSSTSGANVLTF,TGTGCCAGCTCAAGCACCTCTGGGGCCAACGTCCTGACTTTC
TRBV7-9,-,TRBJ1-6,-,CASSYRDIGSPLHF,TGTGCCAGCAGCTACAGGGATATAGGTTCACCCCTCCACTTT
TRBV2,-,TRBJ1-6,-,CASSGGGTYNSPLHF,TGTGCCAGCAGTGGGGGAGGGACCTATAATTCACCCCTCCACTTT
TRBV5-5,-,TRBJ2-5,-,CASRWRREYQETQYF,TGTGCCAGCAGGTGGCGGAGGGAGTACCAAGAGACCCAGTACTTC
TRBV28,-,TRBJ1-1,TRBD1,CASSGGQPNTEAFF,TGTGCCAGCAGTGGGGGACAGCCGAACACTGAAGCTTTCTTT
TRBV18,-,TRBJ2-1,-,CASSPGSLGAWNEQFF,TGTGCCAGCTCACCAGGAAGTCTGGGGGCTTGGAATGAGCAGTTCTTC
TRBV10-1,-,TRBJ2-1,TRBD2,CASSPLAGVDNEQFF,TGCGCCAGCAGTCCTCTAGCGGGAGTGGACAATGAGCAGTTCTTC
TRBV6-5,-,TRBJ2-1,-,CASRAPVTGTNEQFF,TGTGCCAGCAGGGCCCCTGTAACAGGGACAAATGAGCAGTTCTTC
TRBV12-2,-,TRBJ1-5,-,CASRSWTGANQPQHF,TGTGCAAGTCGCTCCTGGACAGGGGCCAATCAGCCCCAGCATTTT
TRBV7-2,few,TRBJ1-1,-,CASTPTAGWNTEAFF,TGTGCCAGCACCCCAACGGCAGGGTGGAACACTGAAGCTTTCTTT
TRBV29-1,-,TRBJ1-2,TRBD1,CSAVFGTGYGYTF,TGCAGCGCCGTCTTCGGGACAGGGTATGGCTACACCTTC
TRBV10-3,-,TRBJ2-7,TRBD1,CAISDSTGSEQYF,TGTGCCATCAGTGATTCGACAGGGTCCGAGCAGTACTTC
TRBV28,-,TRBJ1-6,TRBD1,CASSPHRGLVSPLHF,TGTGCCAGCAGTCCGCACAGGGGGCTGGTCTCACCCCTCCACTTT
TRBV21-1,-,TRBJ2-1,-,CASRTGTGALNEQFF,TGTGCCAGCAGAACCGGGACAGGGGCTTTGAATGAGCAGTTCTTC
TRBV11-2,-,TRBJ1-3,-,CASSLGQGNTIYF,TGTGCCAGCAGCCTCGGACAGGGAAACACCATATATTTT
TRBV6-1,-,TRBJ1-2,-,CASSEVPGNYGYTF,TGTGCCAGCAGTGAAGTGCCAGGAAACTATGGCTACACCTTC
TRBV6-5,-,TRBJ1-5,TRBD1,CASRKVQGFDQPQHF,TGTGCCAGCAGAAAGGTACAGGGGTTCGATCAGCCCCAGCATTTT
TRBV24-1,-,TRBJ1-2,TRBD1,CATSDSRKGAYGYTF,TGTGCCACCAGTGATAGCCGGAAGGGGGCATATGGCTACACCTTC
TRBV9,-,TRBJ2-1,TRBD1,CASSVGGGPYNEQFF,TGTGCCAGCAGCGTAGGAGGGGGCCCCTACAATGAGCAGTTCTTC
TRBV3-1/TRBV3-2,-,TRBJ1-2,TRBD1,CASSPGTGTYGYTF,TGTGCCAGCAGCCCCGGGACAGGAACCTATGGCTACACCTTC
TRBV19,-,TRBJ1-2,-,CASSIDRNYGYTF,TGTGCCAGTAGTATAGACAGGAACTATGGCTACACCTTC
TRBV21-1,-,TRBJ1-2,-,CASSKVVVPPRYGYTF,TGTGCCAGCAGCAAAGTAGTGGTACCTCCTCGGTATGGCTACACCTTC
TRBV5-5,-,TRBJ2-3,TRBD1,CASTLGQFASTDTQYF,TGTGCCAGCACCCTGGGACAGTTCGCTAGCACAGATACGCAGTATTTT
TRBV20-1,-,TRBJ2-1,TRBD2,CSASEAGGPLPEQFF,TGCAGTGCTAGTGAGGCGGGAGGGCCACTCCCTGAGCAGTTCTTC
TRBV19,once,TRBJ1-2,TRBD1,CASCRDRGCAYGYTF,TGTGCCAGTTGCCGGGACAGGGGATGTGCCTATGGCTACACCTTC
TRBV7-2,-,TRBJ1-6,-,CASSLAGTTPLHF,TGTGCCAGCAGCTTAGCCGGGACAACACCCCTCCACTTT
TRBV27,-,TRBJ1-4,-,CASSIDRPIREKLFF,TGTGCCAGCAGTATCGACAGACCTATTAGAGAAAAACTGTTTTTT
TRBV9,-,TRBJ1-3,TRBD1,CASSVGTGGNTIYF,TGTGCCAGCAGCGTGGGGACAGGGGGAAACACCATATATTTT
TRBV15,-,TRBJ2-5,TRBD1,CATSRGGGRETQYF,TGTGCCACCAGCAGAGGAGGGGGCCGAGAGACCCAGTACTTC
TRBV4-3,-,TRBJ2-1,-,CASSQAATRYNEQFF,TGCGCCAGCAGCCAAGCTGCTACTAGGTATAATGAGCAGTTCTTC
TRBV9,-,TRBJ2-5,TRBD2,CASSPGLAGGLETQYF,TGTGCCAGCAGCCCCGGACTAGCGGGGGGCCTCGAGACCCAGTACTTC
TRBV3-1/TRBV3-2,-,TRBJ1-1,-,CASSPLGPPNTEAFF,TGTGCCAGCAGCCCGCTGGGCCCACCGAACACTGAAGCTTTCTTT
TRBV14,-,TRBJ2-3,-,CASSQERAADTQYF,TGTGCCAGCAGCCAAGAGCGGGCGGCAGATACGCAGTATTTT
TRBV5-1,-,TRBJ2-7,TRBD2,CASSSTSVSGEQYF,TGCGCCAGCAGCTCGACTAGCGTATCAGGCGAGCAGTACTTC
TRBV5-4,-,TRBJ2-1,TRBD2,CASSLGTSGYNEQFF,TGTGCCAGCAGCTTGGGGACTAGCGGGTACAATGAGCAGTTCTTC
TRBV5-6,-,TRBJ1-1,-,CASSLGPSDTEAFF,TGTGCCAGCAGCTTGGGCCCCTCAGACACTGAAGCTTTCTTT
TRBV6-6,-,TRBJ1-1,-,CASSPGIEAFF,TGTGCCAGCAGTCCCGGTATAGAAGCTTTCTTT
TRBV4-3,once,TRBJ2-5,-,CASSLSRLETQYF,TGCGCCAGCAGCCTAAGCCGCTTGGAGACCCAGTACTTC
TRBV6-6,-,TRBJ1-6,-,CASSPFLDSSYNSPLHF,TGTGCCAGCAGTCCTTTTCTCGACAGCTCCTATAATTCACCCCTCCACTTT
TRBV7-2,-,TRBJ2-3,TRBD2,CASSLDRIAGGADTQYF,TGTGCCAGCAGCTTAGACCGTATAGCGGGGGGGGCAGATACGCAGTATTTT
TRBV6-5,-,TRBJ1-1,-,CASSVHIVGTEAFF,TGTGCCAGCAGCGTACATATTGTTGGCACTGAAGCTTTCTTT
TRBV3-1/TRBV3-2,-,TRBJ2-7,-,CASSYRDEQYF,TGTGCCAGCAGTTACAGGGACGAGCAGTACTTC
TRBV28,-,TRBJ2-5,-,CASSFPGVLETQYF,TGTGCCAGCAGTTTTCCGGGAGTATTAGAGACCCAGTACTTC
TRBV5-1,-,TRBJ2-7,-,CASSYLTQDTSYEQYF,TGCGCCAGCAGCTACCTTACACAGGATACCTCCTACGAGCAGTACTTC
TRBV28,-,TRBJ2-4,-,CASSPDGGGLAKNIQYF,TGTGCCAGCAGCCCGGACGGGGGAGGCCTAGCCAAAAACATTCAGTACTTC
TRBV28,-,TRBJ2-7,-,CASSRPTGFTYEQYF,TGTGCCAGCAGTCGACCCACAGGTTTCACCTACGAGCAGTACTTC